The 2 T cell receptor beta chains below all came from one sample that was sequenced in a study of early T cells in non-severe SARS-CoV-2 infection. TCRdb ran MiXCR on the 5' RACE reads and lists one entry per CDR3 protein. The data hold 85,000 to 95,000 distinct CDR3 sequences, with around 16% observed a single time. The source material was whole blood, sampled at baseline. These receptors originate from an adult who was a healthcare worker with PCR-confirmed SARS-CoV-2 infection or an uninfected control (not recorded which).

V usage is TRBV11-2 and J usage is TRBJ2-3; unclear D gene. This CDR3 contains 12 residues. V was shortened by 5 bases and J by 2 bases, with 5 bases between the two germline ends. Per germline, CDR1 SGHAT and CDR2 FQNNGV. Here the CDR3 reads CASSVLTDTQYF. DNA of the CDR3: TGTGCCAGCAGCGTCCTCACAGATACGCAGTATTTT. The complete variable domain, with remaining parts taken from reference TRBV11-2 and TRBJ2-3, reads EAGVAQSPRYKIIEKRQSVAFWCNPISGHATLYWYQQILGQGPKLLIQFQNNGVVDDSQLPKDRFSAERLKGVDSTLKIQPAKLEDSAVYLCASSVLTDTQYFGPGTRLTVL.

The sample holds a few counts of this clonotype. The chain carries TRBV19 and TRBJ1-1; D gene ambiguous. V lost 1 base, J lost 0 bases, and 12 bases lay in between. In germline, CDR1 is LNHDA, CDR2 SQIVND (reference sequence). This CDR3 contains 16 residues. The CDR3 DNA reads as TGTGCCAGTAGTATAGTTCCCACAGCCCTGAACACTGAAGCTTTCTTT. Its translation is CASSIVPTALNTEAFF.